The entry below describes one TCR beta chain. The source of the sample is a study of blood T cells in healthy people across ages. A second PCR, run for roughly 7 to 11 cycles, used a sample-barcoded 5' primer plus a J-beta primer mix. TCRdb ran MiXCR on the 5' RACE reads and lists one entry per CDR3 protein. The sample yields roughly 800,000 distinct CDR3 sequences, 58% seen once. Trimming removed 5 bases from V and 3 bases from J; junction bases left unmatched: 10. The CDR3 is made up of 16 amino acids. From germline, CDR1 is SEHNR and CDR2 FQNEAQ (reference sequence). The sequencing sample was made of blood. The chain combines TRBV7-9 with TRBJ1-2; 9 bases match TRBD1. This receptor was identified in a man aged 25-45 years in good health. Written as DNA, the CDR3 is TGTGCCAGCAGCCCCCGGCGGACAGGGGAGTACTATGGCTACACCTTC. This encodes CASSPRRTGEYYGYTF.